This T cell receptor beta chain was sequenced for a study of cytomegalovirus exposure and HLA in healthy donors. Germline CDR1 reads SGDLS; CDR2 reads YYNGEE. V was clipped by 0 bases and J by 0 bases, with 7 bases between them. The length of the CDR3 is 16 residues. This clone was seen a single time. In the PCR, 60 Vbeta and 13 Jbeta primers were used. Some clones are missing from TCRdb's copy, which holds only in-frame ones; the method was immunoSEQ multiplex PCR. The data show 150,000 to 200,000 clones, about 75% seen once. Sequenced input: PBMCs. The source of this sequence is a female donor in good health and CMV-seronegative. The chain has TRBV9 and TRBJ2-6; D is uncertain. In nucleotides, the CDR3 is TGTGCCAGCAGCGTAGACTCCTACTCTGGGGCCAACGTCCTGACTTTC. Translated: CASSVDSYSGANVLTF. The full variable domain, with the rest looked up from reference TRBV9 and TRBJ2-6, is DSGVTQTPKHLITATGQRVTLRCSPRSGDLSVYWYQQSLDQGLQFLIQYYNGEERAKGNILERFSAQQFPDLHSELNLSSLELGDSALYFCASSVDSYSGANVLTFGAGSRLTVL.